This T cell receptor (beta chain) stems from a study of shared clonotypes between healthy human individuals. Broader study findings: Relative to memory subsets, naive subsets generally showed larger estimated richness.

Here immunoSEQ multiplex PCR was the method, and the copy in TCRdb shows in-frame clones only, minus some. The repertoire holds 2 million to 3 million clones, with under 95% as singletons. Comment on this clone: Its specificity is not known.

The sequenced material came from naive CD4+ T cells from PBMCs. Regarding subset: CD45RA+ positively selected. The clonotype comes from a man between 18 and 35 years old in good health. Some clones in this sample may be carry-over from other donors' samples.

The CDR3 here is CASSPQPGQGAETQYF. Written as DNA, the CDR3 is TGCGCCAGCAGCCCCCAACCGGGACAGGGGGCAGAGACCCAGTACTTC. V and J are TRBV4-1 and TRBJ2-5; 12 nucleotides agree with TRBD1. CDR3 length equals 16 residues. The V gene's germline CDR1 is MGHRA and CDR2 YSYEKL. V trimming: 4 bases; J trimming: 4 bases; junction bases outside the gene matches: 7.